The 2 T cell receptor beta chains below were found in one sample sequenced in a study of blood T cell repertoires in COVID-19. Some clones are missing from TCRdb's copy, which holds only in-frame ones; the method was immunoSEQ multiplex PCR. The profile shows 410,000 or so clones, about 89% of them singletons. Sequencing used peripheral blood. The receptor source for this set is a middle-aged woman with COVID-19, enrolled during active disease.

This chain joins TRBV28 and TRBJ2-7; 7 bases are a match to TRBD2. The germline gives CDR1 MDHEN, CDR2 SYDVKM. CDR3 size: 15 residues. V shed 0 bases and J 7 bases; nucleotides not matched to a gene: 9. Written as DNA, the CDR3 is TGTGCCAGCAGTTTATGGGGGGGAGGGGAGGAGGAGCAGTACTTC. As protein: CASSLWGGGEEEQYF.

This rearrangement joins TRBV28 to TRBJ2-5; D may be TRBD2 (6 bases). This CDR3 comprises 15 residues. Deletions cut 1 base from V and 7 bases from J, with 16 bases between. Germline-derived CDR1 and CDR2 are MDHEN and SYDVKM. The CDR3 bases are TGTGCCAGCAGTTTATCGGGACTCTCCGGGGGGACCCAGTACTTC. It codes for CASSLSGLSGGTQYF.